This paragraph covers one T cell receptor (beta chain) sequence. The entry originates in a study of blood T cell repertoires in COVID-19. For the study at large: COVID-19 samples collected from the United States, Italy and Spain covered acute and convalescent phases. Sample material is recorded as cDNA or gDNA derived from T cells, B-cell-depleted T cells, or PBMCs.

In the authors' workflow: Reference gene primer amplification gave nucleated cell count estimates. The repertoire was sequenced with immunoSEQ multiplex PCR; TCRdb's copy has only in-frame clones and lacks some. The V and J calls and clone size were taken over from that table, and D and trimming were inferred from the DNA. The sample lists approximately 190,000 clones; 85% to 90% were seen once. The source material was peripheral blood. The sequence was collected from a man aged 40-50 years with active or convalescent COVID-19.

The CDR3 sequence is CASSEFDAGGPYNEQFF. As DNA, the CDR3 is TGTGCCAGCAGTGAATTTGACGCGGGAGGACCCTACAATGAGCAGTTCTTC. The rearrangement uses TRBV2 and TRBJ2-1, with 8 nucleotides matching TRBD2. Losses at the gene ends were 2 bases for V and 2 bases for J; bases not matched to a gene: 8. The CDR3 consists of 17 residues. The germline CDR1 and CDR2 sequences are SNHLY and FYNNEI.